These 8 T cell receptor beta chains originate from one sample sequenced in a study of low-dose radiotherapy and immunotherapy resistance in tumors. First-strand cDNA relied on TRAV- and TRBV-specific primers spanning alpha and beta chains. The PCR that amplified TCRs ran for 20 cycles, relying on a constant-region primer and a V-primer adapter. TCRdb redid the calling of the reads with MiXCR, one entry per CDR3 protein. The sample consists of approximately 46,000 distinct CDR3 sequences, 20% to 30% of them appearing once. Time point defined: after trial treatment. The treatment: LDRT plus nivolumab, ipilimumab, low-dose cyclophosphamide and aspirin (RACIN trial). This sample comprised PBMCs, obtained after low-dose radiotherapy plus immunotherapy. These receptor sequences come from a male donor with prostate cancer.

The CDR3 loop reads CASSPEILNTEAFF. The CDR3 nucleotides read TGTGCCAGCTCACCTGAGATTCTTAACACTGAAGCTTTCTTT. The V call is TRBV18, the J call TRBJ1-1; D remains unclear. The germline CDR1 and CDR2 sequences are KGHSH and LQKENI. The CDR3 covers 14 residues. Between the trimmed V and J ends, which lost 3 bases and 2 bases, there was a span of 10 bases.

This clonotype was observed many times. V is TRBV27 and J is TRBJ2-7; D might be TRBD2 (7 bases). The germline V and J ends were trimmed by 5 bases and 3 bases, with 17 bases remaining between them. Per germline, CDR1 MNHEY and CDR2 SMNVEV (reference sequence). This CDR3 region has 15 residues. Here the CDR3 DNA reads TGTGCCAGCAGTCCCCGGGGGCGGGGGATCTACGAGCAGTACTTC. This codes for CASSPRGRGIYEQYF.

On this clonotype itself: A far larger clone is one base from this, pointing to a likely read error. J is TRBJ2-4 and V is TRBV5-1; TRBD2 agrees at 10 bases. CDR3 length: 15 residues. V lost 0 bases and J lost 13; bases outside the gene matches: 10. The germline V gene has CDR1 SGHRS and CDR2 YFSETQ. CDR3 sequence (DNA): TGCGCCAGCAGCTTGGATCTAGCGGGAGTTAATGAGCAGTACTTC. Amino acids: CASSLDLAGVNEQYF.

On this clonotype: This sequence is one base from a far larger clone and is likely a read error. The V call is TRBV5-3, the J call TRBJ2-5; a possible D gene is TRBD1 (6 bases). TRBV5-3 is designated an ORF whose function remains uncertain. The length of the CDR3 is 14 residues. V dropped 9 bases and J dropped 3 bases, with 18 bases sitting between them. Here the CDR3 DNA reads TGTGCCAACAGCCCCGGGCAGGGGAAAGAGACCCAGTACTTC. This translates into CANSPGQGKETQYF.

This clonotype has at least ten counts. The chain has TRBV29-1 and TRBJ1-6; unclear D gene. V dropped 4 bases and J dropped 9 bases, with 13 bases sitting between them. The CDR3 totals 13 residues. Germline V gives CDR1 SQVTM, CDR2 ANQGSEA. The CDR3 loop reads CSVGKTPGSPLHF. In nucleotides, the CDR3 is TGCAGCGTTGGGAAAACCCCGGGTTCACCCCTCCACTTT.

This clonotype has ten or more counts. This rearrangement joins TRBV4-3 to TRBJ2-1; 9 nucleotides align to TRBD2. Germline V gene data show CDR1 as LGHNA and CDR2 as YSLEER. The J segment lost 6 bases and the V segment lost 1 base, leaving 4 bases of the junction unmatched. This CDR3 spans 15 amino acids. DNA of the CDR3: TGCGCCAGCAGCCAAGTTAGCGGGAGCGTCAATGAGCAGTTCTTC. Translation: CASSQVSGSVNEQFF.

This clonotype has a count of ten or more. The chain has TRBV6-1 and TRBJ2-3; D gene ambiguous. CDR1 is MNHNS and CDR2 is SASEGT in the germline V gene. V shed 0 bases and J shed 0 bases, with 4 bases lying between them. CDR3 size: 14 residues. CDR3 in amino acids: CASSEARSTDTQYF. CDR3 in DNA: TGTGCCAGCAGTGAAGCTCGGAGCACAGATACGCAGTATTTT.

This clonotype showed up many times. The genes are TRBV28 and TRBJ1-1, with unresolved D. The CDR3 length is 13 residues. From germline, CDR1 is MDHEN and CDR2 SYDVKM. V was clipped by 3 bases and J by 5 bases, with 10 bases between them. The CDR3 region has the DNA TGTGCCAGCAGTTTTAAGGGTAAGACTGAAGCTTTCTTT. Translation: CASSFKGKTEAFF.